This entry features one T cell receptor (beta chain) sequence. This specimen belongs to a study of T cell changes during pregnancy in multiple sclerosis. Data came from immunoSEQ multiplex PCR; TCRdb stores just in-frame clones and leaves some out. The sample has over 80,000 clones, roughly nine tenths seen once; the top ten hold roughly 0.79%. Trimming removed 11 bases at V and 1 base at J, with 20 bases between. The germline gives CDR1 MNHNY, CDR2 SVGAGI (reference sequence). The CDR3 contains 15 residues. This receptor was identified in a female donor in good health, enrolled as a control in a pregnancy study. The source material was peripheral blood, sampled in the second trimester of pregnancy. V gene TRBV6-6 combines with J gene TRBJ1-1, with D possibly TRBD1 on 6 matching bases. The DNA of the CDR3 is TGTGCCTCCAATGTGGGGCAGGGGAGGAACACTGAAGCTTTCTTT. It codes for CASNVGQGRNTEAFF.